This T cell receptor beta chain derives from a study of blood T cell repertoires in COVID-19. Study-level information: There were acute and convalescent COVID-19 samples, and they came from the United States, Italy and Spain. The analysed material was cDNA or gDNA that came from T cells, B-cell-depleted T cells, or PBMCs.

In the original workflow: Amplification from reference gene primers served as the basis for estimated nucleated cell counts. Assay used: immunoSEQ multiplex PCR; TCRdb lists only in-frame clones, some missing. Clone size and V and J calls were adopted from that table, with D and trimming inferred from the DNA. The sample has about 35,000 clones; 60% to 80% are singletons. The source of this sequence is a human donor in a cohort sampled during active COVID-19. The sample comprised peripheral blood.

The CDR3 region has the DNA TGTGCCAGCAGACCGACAGGGCGGTATACGCAGTATTTT. Translation gives CASRPTGRYTQYF. The chain couples TRBV11-2 to TRBJ2-3, with 7 bases identical to TRBD1. V lost 6 bases to trimming and J lost 7 bases; unmatched junction nucleotides: 7. CDR3 size: 13 residues. The V gene's germline CDR1 is SGHAT and CDR2 FQNNGV.